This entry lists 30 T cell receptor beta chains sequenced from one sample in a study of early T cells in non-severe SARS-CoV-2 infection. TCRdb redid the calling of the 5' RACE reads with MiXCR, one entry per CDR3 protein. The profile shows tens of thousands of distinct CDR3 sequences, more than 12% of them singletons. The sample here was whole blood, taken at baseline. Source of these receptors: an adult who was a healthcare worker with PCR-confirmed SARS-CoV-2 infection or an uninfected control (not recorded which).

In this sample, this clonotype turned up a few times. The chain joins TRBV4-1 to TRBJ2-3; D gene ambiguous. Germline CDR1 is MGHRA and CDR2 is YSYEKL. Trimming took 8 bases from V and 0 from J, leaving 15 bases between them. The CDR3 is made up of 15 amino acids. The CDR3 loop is CASGKAETSTDTQYF. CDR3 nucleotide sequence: TGCGCCAGCGGCAAGGCAGAAACTAGCACAGATACGCAGTATTTT.

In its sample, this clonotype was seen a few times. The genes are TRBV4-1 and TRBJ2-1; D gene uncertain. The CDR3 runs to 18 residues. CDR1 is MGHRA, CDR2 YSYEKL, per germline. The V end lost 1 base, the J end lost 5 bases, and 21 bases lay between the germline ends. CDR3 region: CASSQGMVVLQPHNEQFF. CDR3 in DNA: TGCGCCAGCAGCCAAGGGATGGTAGTCTTACAGCCTCACAATGAGCAGTTCTTC.

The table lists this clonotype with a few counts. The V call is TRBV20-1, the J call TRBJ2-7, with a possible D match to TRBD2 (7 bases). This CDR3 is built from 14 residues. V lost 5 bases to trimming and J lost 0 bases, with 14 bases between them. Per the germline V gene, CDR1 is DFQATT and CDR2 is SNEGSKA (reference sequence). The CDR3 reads CSAPLGGDSYEQYF. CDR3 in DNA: TGCAGTGCTCCTCTAGGGGGGGACTCCTACGAGCAGTACTTC.

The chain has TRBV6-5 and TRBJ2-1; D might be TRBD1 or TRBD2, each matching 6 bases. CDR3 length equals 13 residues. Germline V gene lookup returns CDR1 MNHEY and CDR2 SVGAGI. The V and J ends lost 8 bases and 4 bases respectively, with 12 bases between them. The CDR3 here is CASWGAGYNEQFF. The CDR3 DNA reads TGTGCCAGCTGGGGGGCTGGATACAATGAGCAGTTCTTC.

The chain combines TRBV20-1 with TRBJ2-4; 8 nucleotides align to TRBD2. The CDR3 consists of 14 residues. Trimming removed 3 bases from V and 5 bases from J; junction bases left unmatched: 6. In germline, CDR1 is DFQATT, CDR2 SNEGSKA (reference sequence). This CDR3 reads CSASGREGENIQYF. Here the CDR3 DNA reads TGCAGTGCTAGCGGGAGGGAGGGGGAAAACATTCAGTACTTC.

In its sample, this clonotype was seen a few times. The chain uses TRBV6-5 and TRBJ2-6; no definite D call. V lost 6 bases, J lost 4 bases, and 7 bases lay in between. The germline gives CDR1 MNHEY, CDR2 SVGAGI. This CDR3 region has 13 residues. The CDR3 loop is CASRFVGANVLTF. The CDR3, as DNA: TGTGCCAGCAGATTTGTCGGGGCCAACGTCCTGACTTTC.

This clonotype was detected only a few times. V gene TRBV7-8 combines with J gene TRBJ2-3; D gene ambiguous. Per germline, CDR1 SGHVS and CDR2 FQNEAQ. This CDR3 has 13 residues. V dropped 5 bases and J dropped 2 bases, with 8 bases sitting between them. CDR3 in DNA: TGTGCCAGCAGCCGTGAGATCACAGATACGCAGTATTTT. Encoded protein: CASSREITDTQYF.

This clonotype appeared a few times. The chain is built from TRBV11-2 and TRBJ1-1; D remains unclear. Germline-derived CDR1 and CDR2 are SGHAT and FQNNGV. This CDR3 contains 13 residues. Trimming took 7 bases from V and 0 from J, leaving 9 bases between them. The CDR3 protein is CASKRDLNTEAFF. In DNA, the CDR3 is TGTGCCAGCAAGCGAGACCTGAACACTGAAGCTTTCTTT.

The CDR3 spells CASSLALGGNQPQHF. CDR3 in DNA: TGTGCCAGCAGTTTAGCGTTAGGGGGCAATCAGCCCCAGCATTTT. The chain links TRBV12-3 or TRBV12-4 to TRBJ1-5; the D gene is possibly TRBD1 (5 bases). The CDR3 is made up of 15 amino acids. The ends were cut back, 0 bases at V and 2 bases at J, with 8 bases in the middle.

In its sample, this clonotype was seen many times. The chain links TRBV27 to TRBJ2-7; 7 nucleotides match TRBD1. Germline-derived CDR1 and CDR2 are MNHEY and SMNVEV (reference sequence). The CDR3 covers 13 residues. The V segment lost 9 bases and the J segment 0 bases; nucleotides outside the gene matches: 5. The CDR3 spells CASYRDSSYEQYF. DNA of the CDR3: TGTGCCAGTTACCGGGACAGCTCCTACGAGCAGTACTTC.

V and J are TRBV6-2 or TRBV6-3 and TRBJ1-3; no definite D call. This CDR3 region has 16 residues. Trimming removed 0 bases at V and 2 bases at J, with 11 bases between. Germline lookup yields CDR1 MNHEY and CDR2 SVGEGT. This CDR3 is CASSYSTQTAGNTIYF. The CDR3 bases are TGTGCCAGCAGTTACTCGACGCAAACCGCTGGAAACACCATATATTTT.

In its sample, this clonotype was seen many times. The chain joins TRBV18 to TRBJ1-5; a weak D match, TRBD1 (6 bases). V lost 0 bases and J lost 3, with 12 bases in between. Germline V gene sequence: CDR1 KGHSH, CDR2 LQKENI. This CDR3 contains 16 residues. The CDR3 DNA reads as TGTGCCAGCTCACCACCGGGCCGGGACAACAATCAGCCCCAGCATTTT. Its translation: CASSPPGRDNNQPQHF.

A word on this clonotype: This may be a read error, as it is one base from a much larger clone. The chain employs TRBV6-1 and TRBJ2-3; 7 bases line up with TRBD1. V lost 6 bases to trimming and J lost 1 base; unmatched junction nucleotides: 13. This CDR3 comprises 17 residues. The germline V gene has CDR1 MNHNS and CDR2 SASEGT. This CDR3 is CASSDGQALRGTDTQYF. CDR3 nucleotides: TGTGCCAGCAGCGACGGACAGGCCCTTCGGGGCACAGATACGCAGTATTTT.

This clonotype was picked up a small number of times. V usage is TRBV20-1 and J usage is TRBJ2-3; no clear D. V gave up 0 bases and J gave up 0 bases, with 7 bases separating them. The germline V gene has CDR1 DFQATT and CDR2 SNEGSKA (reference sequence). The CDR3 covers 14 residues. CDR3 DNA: TGCAGTGCTAGAGATTCGAAGAGCACAGATACGCAGTATTTT. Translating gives CSARDSKSTDTQYF.

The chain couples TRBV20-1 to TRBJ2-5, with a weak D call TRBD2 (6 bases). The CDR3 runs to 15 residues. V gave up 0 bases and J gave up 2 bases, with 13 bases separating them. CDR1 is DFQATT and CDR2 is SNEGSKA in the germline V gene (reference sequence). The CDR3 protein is CSARDSGRQQETQYF. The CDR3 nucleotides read TGCAGTGCTAGAGATTCGGGGAGGCAGCAAGAGACCCAGTACTTC.

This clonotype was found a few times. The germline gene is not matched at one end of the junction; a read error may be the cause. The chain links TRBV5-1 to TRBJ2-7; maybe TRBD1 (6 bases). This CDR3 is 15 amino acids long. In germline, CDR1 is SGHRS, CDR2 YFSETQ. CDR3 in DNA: TGTGCCAGCAGCTTGCAGACAGGTAACTTCTACGAGCAGTACTTC. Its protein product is CASSLQTGNFYEQYF.

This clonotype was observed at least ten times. The CDR3 region has the DNA TGTGCCAGCTCACCGGGACAGGTCTTTGAGCAGTTCTTC. Residues: CASSPGQVFEQFF. This rearrangement joins TRBV18 to TRBJ2-1; TRBD1 aligns across 8 bases. This CDR3 has 13 residues. V shed 3 bases, J shed 9 bases, and the junction held 4 bases outside the gene matches. CDR1 and CDR2 (germline): KGHSH, LQKENI.

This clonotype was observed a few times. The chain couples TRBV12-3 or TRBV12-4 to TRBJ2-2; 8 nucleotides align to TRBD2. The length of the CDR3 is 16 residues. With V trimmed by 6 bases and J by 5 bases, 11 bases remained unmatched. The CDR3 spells CASSPPGLEGTGELFF. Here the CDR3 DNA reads TGTGCCAGCAGCCCCCCGGGACTAGAGGGGACCGGGGAGCTGTTTTTT.

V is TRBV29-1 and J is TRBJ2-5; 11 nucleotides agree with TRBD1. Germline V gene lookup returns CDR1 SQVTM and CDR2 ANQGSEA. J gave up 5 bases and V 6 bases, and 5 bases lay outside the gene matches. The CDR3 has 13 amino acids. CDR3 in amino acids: CSVADRGRETQYF. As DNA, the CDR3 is TGCAGCGTAGCGGACAGGGGGCGGGAGACCCAGTACTTC. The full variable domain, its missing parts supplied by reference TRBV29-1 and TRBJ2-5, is SAVISQKPSRDICQRGTSLTIQCQVDSQVTMMFWYRQQPGQSLTLIATANQGSEATYESGFVIDKFPISRPNLTFSTLTVSNMSPEDSSIYLCSVADRGRETQYFGPGTRLLVL.

CDR3 sequence: CASSPGTGGNQPQHF. CDR3 nucleotides: TGTGCCAGCTCTCCCGGGACAGGGGGCAATCAGCCCCAGCATTTT. The chain links TRBV18 to TRBJ1-5; 10 bases map to TRBD1. Germline-derived CDR1 and CDR2 are KGHSH and LQKENI. J lost 2 bases, V lost 6 bases, and 4 bases had no gene match. The CDR3 extends over 15 amino acids.

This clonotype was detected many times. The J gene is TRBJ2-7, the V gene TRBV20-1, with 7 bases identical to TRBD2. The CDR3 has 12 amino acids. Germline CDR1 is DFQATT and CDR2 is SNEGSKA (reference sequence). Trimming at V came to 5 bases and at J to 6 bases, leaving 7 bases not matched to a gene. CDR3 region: CSAGRGTGEQYF. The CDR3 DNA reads TGCAGTGCTGGGAGGGGTACGGGCGAGCAGTACTTC.

The CDR3 DNA reads TGTGCCAGCAGTTCCACCGACATATACAATGAGCAGTTCTTC. Its translation: CASSSTDIYNEQFF. The J gene is TRBJ2-1, the V gene TRBV12-3 or TRBV12-4; D unresolved. This CDR3 has 14 amino acids. The V and J ends lost 4 bases and 4 bases respectively, with 11 bases between them.

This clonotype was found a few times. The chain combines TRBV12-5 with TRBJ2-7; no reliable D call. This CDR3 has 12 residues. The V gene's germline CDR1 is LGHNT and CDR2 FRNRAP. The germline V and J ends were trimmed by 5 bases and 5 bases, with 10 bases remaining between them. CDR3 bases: TGTGCTAGTGGTCGACGCCGAGACGAGCAGTACTTC. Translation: CASGRRRDEQYF.

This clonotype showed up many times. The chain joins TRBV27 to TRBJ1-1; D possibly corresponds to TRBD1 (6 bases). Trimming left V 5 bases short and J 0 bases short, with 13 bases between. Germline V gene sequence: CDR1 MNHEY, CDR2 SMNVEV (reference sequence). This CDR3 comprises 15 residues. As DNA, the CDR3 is TGTGCCAGCAGTCGACAGGCCCCCATGAACACTGAAGCTTTCTTT. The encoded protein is CASSRQAPMNTEAFF.

The CDR3: CASSLKAALSSYNEQFF. DNA for the CDR3: TGTGCCAGCAGCTTAAAGGCGGCTTTAAGCTCCTACAATGAGCAGTTCTTC. J is TRBJ2-1 and V is TRBV11-2; D gene ambiguous. The V gene's germline CDR1 is SGHAT and CDR2 FQNNGV. V was cut by 2 bases and J by 0 bases, with 14 bases left in between. The CDR3 length is 17 residues.

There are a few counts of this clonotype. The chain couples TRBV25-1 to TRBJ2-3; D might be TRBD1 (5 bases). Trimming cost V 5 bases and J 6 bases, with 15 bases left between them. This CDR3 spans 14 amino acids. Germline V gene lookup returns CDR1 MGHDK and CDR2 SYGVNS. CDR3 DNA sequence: TGTGCCAGCAGTAGGGGATCTGACATTGATACGCAGTATTTT. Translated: CASSRGSDIDTQYF.

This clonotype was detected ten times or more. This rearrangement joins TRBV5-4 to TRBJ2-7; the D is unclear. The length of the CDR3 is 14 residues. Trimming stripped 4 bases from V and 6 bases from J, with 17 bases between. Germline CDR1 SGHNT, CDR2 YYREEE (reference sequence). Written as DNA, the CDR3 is TGTGCCAGCAGCCCCGGGCCACAAACCCCCGAGCAGTACTTC. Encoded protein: CASSPGPQTPEQYF.

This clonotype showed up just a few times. In DNA, the CDR3 is TGTGCCATCAGTGGCATTGGTGGGAACACTGAAGCTTTCTTT. Its translation is CAISGIGGNTEAFF. This chain links TRBV10-3 with TRBJ1-1; D gene unclear. Trimming stripped 4 bases from V and 1 base from J, with 10 bases between. The germline gives CDR1 ENHRY, CDR2 SYGVKD. CDR3 size: 14 residues.

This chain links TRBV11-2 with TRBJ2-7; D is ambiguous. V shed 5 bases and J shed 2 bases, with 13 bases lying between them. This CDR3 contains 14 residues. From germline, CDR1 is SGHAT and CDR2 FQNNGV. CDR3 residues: CASSPETVPYEQYF. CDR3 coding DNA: TGTGCCAGCAGCCCCGAGACTGTACCCTACGAGCAGTACTTC.

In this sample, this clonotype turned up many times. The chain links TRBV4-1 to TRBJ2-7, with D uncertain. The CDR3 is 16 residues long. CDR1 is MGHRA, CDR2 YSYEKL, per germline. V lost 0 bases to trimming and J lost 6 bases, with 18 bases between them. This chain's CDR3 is CASSQESPGTFFEQYF. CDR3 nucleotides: TGCGCCAGCAGCCAAGAGAGTCCTGGCACCTTCTTCGAGCAGTACTTC.